The 26 T cell receptor beta chains reported below all come from one sample, sequenced in a study of CD8+ T cells in alopecia areata. Reverse transcription of extracted RNA yielded cDNA, which provided the sequencing template. Sequenced by immunoSEQ multiplex PCR; TCRdb stores in-frame clones only, minus some. Of 130,000 to 150,000 clones in the sample, roughly four fifths were seen once. Treatment specified: oral pan-JAK inhibitor, 5-10 mg twice daily. Sequencing used CD8+ T cells sorted from blood, obtained at week 4, from a patient treated with tofacitinib. These receptors came from a human donor with alopecia areata.

This clone turned up a few times. The chain links TRBV19 to TRBJ1-1; D gene uncertain. Germline assignment: CDR1 LNHDA and CDR2 SQIVND (reference sequence). The CDR3 spans 13 residues. Trimming took 3 bases from V and 1 from J, leaving 6 bases between them. This chain's CDR3 is CASSIGSNTEAFF. CDR3 nucleotides: TGTGCCAGTAGTATTGGGTCGAACACTGAAGCTTTCTTT.

The chain carries TRBV19 and TRBJ2-1, with D possibly TRBD2 on 6 matching bases. The germline gives CDR1 LNHDA, CDR2 SQIVND (reference sequence). V was pared by 1 base and J by 3 bases, with 7 bases between. The CDR3 has 14 amino acids. The CDR3 DNA sequence: TGTGCCAGTAGTATAGGCGGGGACTACAATGAGCAGTTCTTC. Its translation is CASSIGGDYNEQFF.

For the CDR3, the DNA is TGTGCCAGCAGTTACTCACGAGCGGCCACAGATACGCAGTATTTT. It encodes CASSYSRAATDTQYF. The chain recombines TRBV6-5 with TRBJ2-3; TRBD2 is a possible D gene (5 bases). The CDR3 runs 15 residues. V was shortened by 0 bases and J by 2 bases, with 9 bases between the two germline ends. Looked up from germline, CDR1 is MNHEY and CDR2 is SVGAGI.

This chain links TRBV27 with TRBJ2-7, with no clear D. The CDR3 extends over 13 amino acids. Per the germline V gene, CDR1 is MNHEY and CDR2 is SMNVEV (reference sequence). With 3 bases removed from V and 0 bases from J, the gap between germline ends came to 6 bases. The CDR3 nucleotides read TGTGCCAGCAGTTTTCGGAGCTCCTACGAGCAGTACTTC. Residues: CASSFRSSYEQYF.

This clone was observed once. The chain joins TRBV9 to TRBJ2-1, with D uncertain. The V and J ends lost 0 bases and 0 bases respectively, with 16 bases between them. Germline-derived CDR1 and CDR2 are SGDLS and YYNGEE. There are 18 residues in the CDR3. The DNA of the CDR3 is TGTGCCAGCAGCGTAGAGTCTTTGGATGTACGCTCCTACAATGAGCAGTTCTTC. Residues: CASSVESLDVRSYNEQFF.

The V gene is TRBV5-4, the J gene TRBJ2-5; D ambiguous. There are 13 residues in the CDR3. Germline CDR1 and CDR2: SGHNT and YYREEE (reference sequence). V was clipped by 1 base and J by 3 bases, with 7 bases between them. CDR3 nucleotides: TGTGCCAGCAGCTTGAAGTGGGAAGAGACCCAGTACTTC. This gives the protein CASSLKWEETQYF.

J is TRBJ2-5 and V is TRBV7-6; 13 bases map to TRBD2. This CDR3 is 15 amino acids long. Trimming removed 5 bases from V and 7 bases from J; junction bases left unmatched: 7. In germline, CDR1 is SGHVS, CDR2 FNYEAQ. The CDR3, as DNA: TGTGCCAGCAGCCCACTAGCGGGGGGGCCCGGGACCCAGTACTTC. It specifies CASSPLAGGPGTQYF.

Remarks on this clone: One junction end disagrees with the germline gene, perhaps due to a read error. The chain couples TRBV7-9 to TRBJ1-2; 7 positions agree with TRBD1. The V gene's germline CDR1 is SEHNR and CDR2 FQNEAQ (reference sequence). The CDR3 extends over 13 amino acids. The CDR3 DNA reads TGTGCCAGCACCTTAGGGACAGCCTATGGCTACACCTTC. Its protein is CASTLGTAYGYTF.

In its sample, this clone was seen a few times. V usage is TRBV2 and J usage is TRBJ2-3, with 9 bases aligning to TRBD1. The CDR3 has 14 residues. V lost 5 bases to trimming and J lost 4 bases; unmatched junction nucleotides: 4. Per germline, CDR1 SNHLY and CDR2 FYNNEI. The DNA for the CDR3 is TGTGCCAGCAGTACGGGACAGGGTCCAGATACGCAGTATTTT. Its translation is CASSTGQGPDTQYF.

A single count supports this clone. The V and J genes are TRBV7-9 and TRBJ2-5; D is uncertain. CDR3 size: 14 residues. Germline CDR1 SEHNR, CDR2 FQNEAQ (reference sequence). The germline V and J ends were trimmed by 2 bases and 0 bases, with 7 bases remaining between them. This chain's CDR3 is CASSLTPDQETQYF. The CDR3 coding sequence is TGTGCCAGCAGCTTAACGCCGGACCAAGAGACCCAGTACTTC. Combining the CDR3 with reference TRBV7-9 and TRBJ2-5 gives the whole variable domain DTGVSQNPRHKITKRGQNVTFRCDPISEHNRLYWYRQTLGQGPEFLTYFQNEAQLEKSRLLSDRFSAERPKGSFSTLEIQRTEQGDSAMYLCASSLTPDQETQYFGPGTRLLVL.

This clone was seen only a few times. The chain is built from TRBV4-2 and TRBJ2-5, with D possibly being TRBD1 or TRBD2 (5 bases each). The germline CDR1 and CDR2 sequences are LGHNA and YNFKEQ. Trimming stripped 2 bases from V and 2 bases from J, with 18 bases between. This CDR3 is 17 amino acids long. The CDR3 DNA sequence: TGTGCCAGCAGCCAAACTGTAGAGGGGCGGCGACAAGAGACCCAGTACTTC. Amino acid sequence: CASSQTVEGRRQETQYF.

The table lists this clone with a count of one. CDR3 protein: CASSPGDQAKNIQYF. Written as DNA, the CDR3 is TGCGCCAGCAGCCCCGGAGATCAAGCCAAAAACATTCAGTACTTC. This chain uses TRBV4-1 with TRBJ2-4, with D unclear. Deletions cut 4 bases from V and 0 bases from J, with 10 bases between. Germline V gene data show CDR1 as MGHRA and CDR2 as YSYEKL. This CDR3 has 15 amino acids.

CDR3 nucleotide sequence: TGTGCCAGTAGTATTTTCTACAGTTCCTACGAGCAGTACTTC. Its protein product is CASSIFYSSYEQYF. The chain is built from TRBV19 and TRBJ2-7, with D hard to call. CDR3 length: 14 residues. The V gene lost 3 bases and the J gene lost 1 base, with 10 bases spanning the gap. Germline V gene sequence: CDR1 LNHDA, CDR2 SQIVND (reference sequence).

The chain uses TRBV30 and TRBJ2-5; a possible D gene is TRBD1 (6 bases). Germline CDR1 and CDR2: GTSNPN and SVGIG (reference sequence). The V and J ends lost 0 bases and 3 bases respectively, with 11 bases between them. The CDR3 has 14 residues. This CDR3 is CAWSVTGIEETQYF. The CDR3 DNA is TGTGCCTGGAGTGTAACAGGGATAGAAGAGACCCAGTACTTC. Drawing the rest from reference TRBV30 and TRBJ2-5, the complete variable domain is SQTIHQWPATLVQPVGSPLSLECTVEGTSNPNLYWYRQAAGRGLQLLFYSVGIGQISSEVPQNLSASRPQDRQFILSSKKLLLSDSGFYLCAWSVTGIEETQYFGPGTRLLVL.

The gene calls are TRBV5-6 and TRBJ1-4; unclear D gene. Between the trimmed V and J ends, which lost 1 base and 10 bases, there was a span of 14 bases. Germline CDR1 SGHDT, CDR2 YYEEEE. The CDR3 runs 14 residues. The CDR3 reads CASSLNGRDGKLFF. The CDR3 DNA is TGTGCCAGCAGCTTGAACGGGCGCGATGGAAAACTGTTTTTT.

The chain carries TRBV7-8 and TRBJ2-7, with D unclear. Trimming cost V 1 base and J 0 bases, with 16 bases left between them. CDR1 is SGHVS, CDR2 FQNEAQ, per germline. CDR3 length: 17 residues. DNA of the CDR3: TGTGCCAGCAGCTTAGGCCCGGGCTCCAGTTACTCCTACGAGCAGTACTTC. The encoded protein is CASSLGPGSSYSYEQYF.

Only a few counts were recorded for this clone. The sample carries other DNA sequences with the same CDR3. V gene TRBV4-3 combines with J gene TRBJ2-2; D uncertain. The CDR3 length is 13 residues. From germline, CDR1 is LGHNA and CDR2 YSLEER. V was shortened by 0 bases and J by 5 bases, with 4 bases between the two germline ends. Written as DNA, the CDR3 is TGCGCCAGCAGCCAAGATTTGACCGGGGAGCTGTTTTTT. It specifies CASSQDLTGELFF.

The chain uses TRBV9 and TRBJ2-3; 10 bases agree with TRBD2. J gave up 4 bases and V 0 bases, and 5 bases lay outside the gene matches. The CDR3 loop spans 16 amino acids. Germline V lookup: CDR1 SGDLS, CDR2 YYNGEE. CDR3 region: CASSVGAGGPPDTQYF. In nucleotides, the CDR3 is TGTGCCAGCAGCGTAGGAGCGGGGGGGCCCCCAGATACGCAGTATTTT.

The chain employs TRBV19 and TRBJ2-5; no clear D gene. Trimming stripped 5 bases from V and 5 bases from J, with 12 bases between. CDR3 length equals 13 residues. The germline V gene has CDR1 LNHDA and CDR2 SQIVND (reference sequence). The chain's CDR3 is CASSDINEETQYF. The CDR3 DNA follows: TGTGCCAGTAGTGACATAAACGAGGAGACCCAGTACTTC.

This chain joins TRBV6-6 and TRBJ2-6; D gene ambiguous. V lost 5 bases and J lost 0, with 5 bases in between. The V gene's germline CDR1 is MNHNY and CDR2 SVGAGI (reference sequence). CDR3 length: 14 residues. The CDR3 loop reads CASSALSGANVLTF. CDR3 sequence (DNA): TGTGCCAGCAGTGCCCTCTCTGGGGCCAACGTCCTGACTTTC.

This clone was recorded a few times. V usage is TRBV30 and J usage is TRBJ2-2; possibly TRBD1 for D (5 bases). The CDR3 spans 17 residues. Trimming took off 8 bases at V and 0 bases at J, with 22 bases between the two ends. Germline lookup yields CDR1 GTSNPN and CDR2 SVGIG (reference sequence). The CDR3 reads CASSLITGRPNTGELFF. DNA of the CDR3: TGTGCCAGCAGCTTGATTACAGGCCGCCCGAACACCGGGGAGCTGTTTTTT.

This chain connects TRBV27 to TRBJ2-7; D might be TRBD1 (6 bases). CDR3 length equals 13 residues. Trimming shortened V by 3 bases and J by 3 bases, and 9 bases separated the two germline ends. Germline loops: CDR1 MNHEY, CDR2 SMNVEV (reference sequence). The CDR3 spells CASSFRDNYEQYF. CDR3 bases: TGTGCCAGCAGTTTTAGGGACAACTACGAGCAGTACTTC.

V gene TRBV4-3 combines with J gene TRBJ2-5; 9 bases line up with TRBD2. V lost 0 bases to trimming and J lost 2 bases; unmatched junction nucleotides: 4. The CDR3 is made up of 16 amino acids. Germline values: CDR1 LGHNA, CDR2 YSLEER. The CDR3 sequence is CASSQDFSGGQETQYF. The CDR3 DNA sequence: TGCGCCAGCAGCCAAGATTTCAGCGGGGGGCAAGAGACCCAGTACTTC.

The chain employs TRBV6-5 and TRBJ2-7; 7 bases map to TRBD2. V shed 0 bases, J shed 6 bases, and the junction held 5 bases outside the gene matches. This CDR3 region has 14 residues. In germline, CDR1 is MNHEY, CDR2 SVGAGI. The CDR3 nucleotides read TGTGCCAGCAGTTACTCGAGGGAGGGGCGCGAGCAGTACTTC. As protein: CASSYSREGREQYF.

The gene calls are TRBV13 and TRBJ1-1, with D unclear. The germline V and J ends were trimmed by 6 bases and 4 bases, with 12 bases remaining between them. The CDR3 totals 13 residues. CDR1 is PRHDT and CDR2 is FYEKMQ in the germline V gene (reference sequence). The CDR3 reads CASSYNLGTEAFF. The CDR3 nucleotides are TGTGCCAGCAGTTATAACTTGGGCACTGAAGCTTTCTTT.

The chain recombines TRBV27 with TRBJ1-1; no clear D. The CDR3 runs to 14 residues. V was pared by 2 bases and J by 5 bases, with 12 bases between. The germline gives CDR1 MNHEY, CDR2 SMNVEV (reference sequence). CDR3 in DNA: TGTGCCAGCAGTTTAAGAGAGGGCGAGACTGAAGCTTTCTTT. Its translation: CASSLREGETEAFF.